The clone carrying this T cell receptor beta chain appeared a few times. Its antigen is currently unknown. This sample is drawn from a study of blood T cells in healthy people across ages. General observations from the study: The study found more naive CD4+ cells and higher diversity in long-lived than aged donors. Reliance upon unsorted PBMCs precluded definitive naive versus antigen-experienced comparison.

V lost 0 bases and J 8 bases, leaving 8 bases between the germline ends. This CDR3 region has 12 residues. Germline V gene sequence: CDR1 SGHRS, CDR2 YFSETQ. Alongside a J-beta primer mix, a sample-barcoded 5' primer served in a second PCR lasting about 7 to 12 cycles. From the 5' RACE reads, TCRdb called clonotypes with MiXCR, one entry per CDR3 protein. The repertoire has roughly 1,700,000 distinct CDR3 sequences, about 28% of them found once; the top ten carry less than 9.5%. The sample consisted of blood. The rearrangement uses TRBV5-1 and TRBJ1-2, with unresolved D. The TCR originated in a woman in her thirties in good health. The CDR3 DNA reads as TGCGCCAGCAGCTTGGGATTGATGGGCTACACCTTC. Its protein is CASSLGLMGYTF.